One sample yielded the 2 T cell receptor beta chains listed below, sequenced in a study of blood T cells in healthy people across ages. Next came a second PCR, run for about 7 to 12 cycles, which used a sample-barcoded 5' primer along with a J-beta primer mix. In TCRdb, the 5' RACE reads were re-called with MiXCR into one record per CDR3 protein. This repertoire shows 1.5 million or so distinct CDR3 sequences, about 40% found once; its top ten account for 6.5% to 10%. The source material was blood. These receptors all stem from a woman aged 18-29 years in good health.

J is TRBJ1-2 and V is TRBV29-1, with 7 positions matching TRBD1. Germline V lookup: CDR1 SQVTM, CDR2 ANQGSEA. CDR3 length equals 15 residues. J gave up 2 bases and V 0 bases, and 6 bases lay outside the gene matches. The CDR3 DNA is TGCAGCGTTGAAGATGGGACAGAGCTAAACTATGGCTACACCTTC. This translates into CSVEDGTELNYGYTF.

In its sample, this clonotype was seen many times. Its ends do not fully match the called genes, so a read error is possible. The rearrangement uses TRBV7-2 and TRBJ2-3; the D gene is possibly TRBD1 (5 bases). This CDR3 comprises 14 residues. The germline V gene has CDR1 SGHTA and CDR2 FQGNSA. CDR3 protein: CASSLGLHTDTQYF. The CDR3 DNA is TGCGCCAGCAGCTTGGGGCTTCACACAGATACGCAGTATTTT.